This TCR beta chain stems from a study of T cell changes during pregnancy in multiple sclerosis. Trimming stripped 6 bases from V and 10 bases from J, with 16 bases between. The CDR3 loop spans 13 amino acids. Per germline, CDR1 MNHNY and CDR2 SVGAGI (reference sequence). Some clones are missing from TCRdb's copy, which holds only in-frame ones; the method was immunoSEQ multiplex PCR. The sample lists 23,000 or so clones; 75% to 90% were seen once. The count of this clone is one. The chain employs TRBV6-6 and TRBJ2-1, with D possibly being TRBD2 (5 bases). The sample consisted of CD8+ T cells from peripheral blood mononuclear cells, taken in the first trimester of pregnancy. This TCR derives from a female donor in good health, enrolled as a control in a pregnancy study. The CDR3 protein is CASSSQLGYEQFF. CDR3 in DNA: TGTGCCAGCAGCTCTCAACTAGGTTACGAGCAGTTCTTC.